The rows below give T cell receptor beta chains drawn from one sample of a study of cytomegalovirus exposure and HLA in healthy donors. The assay was immunoSEQ multiplex PCR, and TCRdb's table has in-frame clones only and misses some. This sample yields some 130,000 clones, of which around 78% are seen a single time; roughly 3.5% belongs to the top ten. The material sequenced was PBMCs. The receptors here all came from a woman between 25 and 40 years old in good health and CMV-seropositive. Each CDR3 is given without its conserved first and last residue.

j_call v_call cdr3_aa
TRBJ2-6 TRBV4-3 ASSHDMDRGSYGANVLT
TRBJ2-7 TRBV15 ATSRGGGSHEQY
TRBJ1-2 TRBV4-1 ASSQDWGRVSYGYT
TRBJ2-1 TRBV6-1 ASTKGLAGVGEQF
TRBJ2-5 TRBV7-2 ASSRQGGEETQY
TRBJ2-5 TRBV5-5 ASSLAVASGQETQY
TRBJ2-7 TRBV7-9 ASADNSYEQY
TRBJ2-7 TRBV6-5 ASSYWGDRFKGEQY
TRBJ1-2 TRBV2 ASSEYPGQSYGYT
TRBJ2-7 TRBV5-1 ASSFGRVAYEQY
TRBJ2-5 TRBV5-1 ASSFGSGGLQETQY
TRBJ1-2 TRBV6-1 ASSAGQGYGYT
TRBJ1-5 TRBV2 ASSPGTGGYQPQH
TRBJ2-7 TRBV6-1 ASGVTSSYEQY
TRBJ2-3 TRBV13 ASSSRTSTDTQY
TRBJ1-1 TRBV7-6 ASSLTGTGNTEAF
TRBJ1-2 TRBV28 ASRQGLGYT
TRBJ1-6 TRBV11-2 ASSLDEGATPEALH
TRBJ2-5 TRBV7-6 ASSLGLPGTGQETQY
TRBJ2-5 TRBV7-2 ASSTQGGKETQY
TRBJ1-6 TRBV11-2 ASSLRGQGNSPLH
TRBJ1-3 TRBV5-5 ASSRDRGLGSGNTIY
TRBJ1-4 TRBV15 ATSSLAPGVDEKLF
TRBJ2-3 TRBV7-9 ASSLLEPAADTQY
TRBJ2-7 TRBV7-2 ASSFQQVYEQY
TRBJ2-1 TRBV9 ASSVVASGGTHYNEQF
TRBJ2-1 TRBV19 ASSIVGLQRGGNEQF
TRBJ1-1 TRBV27 ASSHRDRNTEAF
TRBJ2-1 TRBV4-2 ASSRGMGTANEQF
TRBJ1-2 TRBV18 ASSPRQGPSHYGYT
TRBJ1-2 TRBV6-5 ASSYSSAGIDGYT
TRBJ1-5 TRBV5-8 ASSSLTGYNQPQH
TRBJ1-1 TRBV10-3 AIREGAATEAF
TRBJ2-7 TRBV4-1 ASSQEDYGGNEQY
TRBJ1-1 TRBV28 ASTTGIAAEAF
TRBJ2-1 TRBV7-6 ASSPLGGSYNEQF
TRBJ1-6 TRBV18 ASSPETGVFSPLH
TRBJ2-1 TRBV6-1 ASSEVFIPRLAGDNEQF
TRBJ1-2 TRBV15 ATSREGQGSDGYT
TRBJ2-5 TRBV25-1 ASSAPTGLKETQY
TRBJ2-7 TRBV7-3 ASSLTGPSNEQY
TRBJ1-5 TRBV28 ASSWTGRSNQPQH
TRBJ2-3 TRBV28 ASSTGVEDTQY
TRBJ2-3 TRBV30 AWMGTGSDTQY
NA TRBV29-1 SVTGGHEQY
TRBJ2-1 TRBV18 ASSPWPGQSSYNEQF
TRBJ1-2 TRBV2 ASSVEANYGYT
TRBJ1-1 TRBV5-4 ASSFDRGYTEAF
TRBJ2-5 TRBV2 AMGGLAEETQY
TRBJ1-5 TRBV6-5 ASRSTGSSNQPQH
TRBJ2-1 TRBV5-1 ASSYGSAGLNEQF
TRBJ2-1 TRBV11-3 ASILLAGTDYNEQF
TRBJ1-3 TRBV28 ASRGLTQPGGTIY
TRBJ1-1 TRBV19 ASSIGGQGGTEAF